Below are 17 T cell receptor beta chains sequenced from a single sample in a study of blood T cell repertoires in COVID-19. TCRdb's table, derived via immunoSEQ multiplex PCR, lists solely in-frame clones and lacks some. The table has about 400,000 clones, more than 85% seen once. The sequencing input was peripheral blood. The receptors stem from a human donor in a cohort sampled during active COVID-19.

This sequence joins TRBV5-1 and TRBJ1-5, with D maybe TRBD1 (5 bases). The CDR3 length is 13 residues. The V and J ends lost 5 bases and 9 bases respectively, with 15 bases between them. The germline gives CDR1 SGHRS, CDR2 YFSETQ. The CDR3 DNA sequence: TGCGCCAGCAGGGAGGCCCAGGGAGGGCCCCAGCATTTT. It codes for CASREAQGGPQHF.

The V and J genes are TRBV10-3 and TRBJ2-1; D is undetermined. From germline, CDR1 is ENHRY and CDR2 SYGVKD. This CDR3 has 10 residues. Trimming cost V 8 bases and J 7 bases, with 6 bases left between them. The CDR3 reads CAIGRNEQFF. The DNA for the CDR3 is TGTGCCATCGGTAGAAATGAGCAGTTCTTC.

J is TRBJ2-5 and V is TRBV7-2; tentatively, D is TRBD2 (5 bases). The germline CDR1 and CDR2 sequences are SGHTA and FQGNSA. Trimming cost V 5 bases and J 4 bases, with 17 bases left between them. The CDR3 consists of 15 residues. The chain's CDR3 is CASSVQTGNGETQYF. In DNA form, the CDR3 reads TGTGCCAGCAGCGTCCAGACCGGGAATGGAGAGACCCAGTACTTC.

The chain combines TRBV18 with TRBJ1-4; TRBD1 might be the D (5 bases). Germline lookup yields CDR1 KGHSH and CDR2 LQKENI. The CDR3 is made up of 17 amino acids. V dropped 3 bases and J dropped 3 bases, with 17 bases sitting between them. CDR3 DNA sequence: TGTGCCAGCTCACCGAAACAGGCGACGACTTCTAATGAAAAACTGTTTTTT. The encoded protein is CASSPKQATTSNEKLFF.

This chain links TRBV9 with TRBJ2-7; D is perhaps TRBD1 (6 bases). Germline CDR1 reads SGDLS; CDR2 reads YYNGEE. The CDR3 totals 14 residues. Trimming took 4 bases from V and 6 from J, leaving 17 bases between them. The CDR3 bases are TGTGCCAGCAGCCCTACAGGGTTTGTGAGCGAGCAGTACTTC. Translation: CASSPTGFVSEQYF. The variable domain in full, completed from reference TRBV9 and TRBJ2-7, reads DSGVTQTPKHLITATGQRVTLRCSPRSGDLSVYWYQQSLDQGLQFLIQYYNGEERAKGNILERFSAQQFPDLHSELNLSSLELGDSALYFCASSPTGFVSEQYFGPGTRLTVT.

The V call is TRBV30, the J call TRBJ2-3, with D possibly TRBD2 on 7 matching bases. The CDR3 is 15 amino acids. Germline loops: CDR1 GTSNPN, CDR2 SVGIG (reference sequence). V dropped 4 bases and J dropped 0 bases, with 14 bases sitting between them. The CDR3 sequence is CAWTRRGGSTDTQYF. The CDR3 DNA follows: TGTGCCTGGACTAGAAGGGGGGGTAGCACAGATACGCAGTATTTT.

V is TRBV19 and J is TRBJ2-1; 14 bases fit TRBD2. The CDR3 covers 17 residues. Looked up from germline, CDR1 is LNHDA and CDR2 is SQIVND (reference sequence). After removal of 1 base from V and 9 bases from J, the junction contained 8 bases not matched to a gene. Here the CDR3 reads CASSIVPGLAGAGEQFF. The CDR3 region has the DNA TGTGCCAGTAGTATAGTCCCGGGACTAGCGGGAGCGGGTGAGCAGTTCTTC. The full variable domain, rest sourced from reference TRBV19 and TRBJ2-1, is DGGITQSPKYLFRKEGQNVTLSCEQNLNHDAMYWYRQDPGQGLRLIYYSQIVNDFQKGDIAEGYSVSREKKESFPLTVTSAQKNPTAFYLCASSIVPGLAGAGEQFFGPGTRLTVL.

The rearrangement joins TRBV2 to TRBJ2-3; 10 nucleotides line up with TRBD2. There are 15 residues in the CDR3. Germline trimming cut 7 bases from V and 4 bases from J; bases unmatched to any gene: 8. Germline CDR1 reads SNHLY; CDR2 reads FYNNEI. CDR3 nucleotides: TGTGCCAGCAACGAGCGGGGGGGCCAAGCAGATACGCAGTATTTT. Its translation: CASNERGGQADTQYF.

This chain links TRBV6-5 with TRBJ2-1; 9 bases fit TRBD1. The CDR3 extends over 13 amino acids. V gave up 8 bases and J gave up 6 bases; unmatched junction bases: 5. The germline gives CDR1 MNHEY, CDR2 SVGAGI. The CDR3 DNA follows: TGTGCCAGCCGGGACAGGGAACCCAATGAGCAGTTCTTC. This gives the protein CASRDREPNEQFF.

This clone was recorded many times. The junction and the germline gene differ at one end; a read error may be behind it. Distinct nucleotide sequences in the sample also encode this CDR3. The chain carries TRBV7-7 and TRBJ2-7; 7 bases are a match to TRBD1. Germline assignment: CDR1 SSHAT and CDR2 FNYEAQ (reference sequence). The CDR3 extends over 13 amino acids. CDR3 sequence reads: CASSLDRFDEQYF. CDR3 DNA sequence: TGTGCTAGCAGCTTGGACAGGTTCGACGAGCAGTACTTC.

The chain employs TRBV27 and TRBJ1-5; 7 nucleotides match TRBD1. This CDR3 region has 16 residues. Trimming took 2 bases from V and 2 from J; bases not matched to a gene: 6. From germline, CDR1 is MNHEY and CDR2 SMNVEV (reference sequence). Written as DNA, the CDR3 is TGTGCCAGCAGTTTAGGTGTCGACAGGGGCAATCAGCCCCAGCATTTT. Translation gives CASSLGVDRGNQPQHF.

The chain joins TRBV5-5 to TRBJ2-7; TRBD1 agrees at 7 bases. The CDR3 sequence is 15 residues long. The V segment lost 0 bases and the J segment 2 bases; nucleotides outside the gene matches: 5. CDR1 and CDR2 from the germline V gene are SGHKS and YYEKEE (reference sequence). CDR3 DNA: TGTGCCAGCAGCTTGGTGGGGACAGATACCTACGAGCAGTACTTC. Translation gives CASSLVGTDTYEQYF.

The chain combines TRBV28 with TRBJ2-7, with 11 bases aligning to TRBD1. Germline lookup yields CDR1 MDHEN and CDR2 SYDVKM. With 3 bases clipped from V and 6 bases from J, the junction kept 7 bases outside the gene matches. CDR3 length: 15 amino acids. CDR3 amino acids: CASSLHSGQGVEQYF. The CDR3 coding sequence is TGTGCCAGCAGTTTGCATTCGGGACAGGGGGTCGAGCAGTACTTC.

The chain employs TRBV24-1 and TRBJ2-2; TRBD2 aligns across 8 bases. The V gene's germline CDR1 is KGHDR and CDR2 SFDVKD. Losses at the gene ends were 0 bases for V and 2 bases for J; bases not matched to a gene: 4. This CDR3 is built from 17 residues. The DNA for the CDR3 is TGTGCCACCAGTGATTTGACTAGCGGTTATAACACCGGGGAGCTGTTTTTT. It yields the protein CATSDLTSGYNTGELFF.

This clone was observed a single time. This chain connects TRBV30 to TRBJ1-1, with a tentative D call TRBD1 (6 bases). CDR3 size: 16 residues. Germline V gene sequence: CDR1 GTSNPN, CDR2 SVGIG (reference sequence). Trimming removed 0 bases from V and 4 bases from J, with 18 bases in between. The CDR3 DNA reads TGTGCCTGGAGTGTATCGTGGGGGCAAGGAACCACTGAAGCTTTCTTT. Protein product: CAWSVSWGQGTTEAFF.

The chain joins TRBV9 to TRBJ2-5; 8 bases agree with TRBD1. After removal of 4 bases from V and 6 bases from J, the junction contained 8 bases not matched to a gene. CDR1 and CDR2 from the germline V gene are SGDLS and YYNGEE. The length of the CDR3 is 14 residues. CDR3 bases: TGTGCCAGCAGCCACGGAAACAGGGGGAAGACCCAGTACTTC. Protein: CASSHGNRGKTQYF.

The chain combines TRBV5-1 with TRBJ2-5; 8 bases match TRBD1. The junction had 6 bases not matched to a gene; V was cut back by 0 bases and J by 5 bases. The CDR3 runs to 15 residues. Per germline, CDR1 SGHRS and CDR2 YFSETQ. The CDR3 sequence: CASSLEQGGVETQYF. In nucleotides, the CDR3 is TGCGCCAGCAGCTTGGAACAGGGGGGTGTGGAGACCCAGTACTTC. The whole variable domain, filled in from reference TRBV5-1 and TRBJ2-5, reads KAGVTQTPRYLIKTRGQQVTLSCSPISGHRSVSWYQQTPGQGLQFLFEYFSETQRNKGNFPGRFSGRQFSNSRSEMNVSTLELGDSALYLCASSLEQGGVETQYFGPGTRLLVL.